This note documents a single T cell receptor beta chain sequence. Antigen specificity is unknown. The assay was immunoSEQ multiplex PCR, and TCRdb's table has in-frame clones only and misses some. The data contain about 680,000 clones, more than 80% of them singletons. The CDR3 has 12 amino acids. Trimming cost V 3 bases and J 5 bases, with 8 bases left between them. Germline lookup yields CDR1 SGHAT and CDR2 FQNNGV. The data stem from a study of Ad26.COV2.S vaccination and SARS-CoV-2 variants. Described treatment: around 19 received Ad26.COV2.S at low or high dose, single or two shots; 5 received placebo; per-sample allocation not given. Material that was analyzed had been drawn on day 63 after the first vaccine or placebo injection. Findings of the study overall: After vaccination, reports described spike-specific CD8+ and CD4+ T cell responses as showing substantial breadth. Breadth measured for non-spike TCRs was similar across vaccine and placebo recipients. Measurements of TCR breadth and depth may have given underestimates of the total T cell responses.

The input for sequencing was peripheral blood, taken in a trial of Ad26.COV2.S vaccine versus placebo. The rearrangement links TRBV11-2 to TRBJ2-7; the D is unclear. This receptor was taken from a person aged 18 to 59 who received the Ad26.COV2.S COVID-19 vaccine or a placebo. CDR3 sequence (DNA): TGTGCCAGCAGCTTCCACATTCACGAGCAGTACTTC. Protein: CASSFHIHEQYF. The full variable domain, completed using reference TRBV11-2 and TRBJ2-7, is EAGVAQSPRYKIIEKRQSVAFWCNPISGHATLYWYQQILGQGPKLLIQFQNNGVVDDSQLPKDRFSAERLKGVDSTLKIQPAKLEDSAVYLCASSFHIHEQYFGPGTRLTVT.